This TCR beta chain was sequenced in a study of shared clonotypes between healthy human individuals. The study's findings and limits: Approximately 4.5% was the fraction of naive CD4 clonotypes found shared across several donors.

V lost 3 bases to trimming and J lost 8 bases; unmatched junction nucleotides: 3. The CDR3 has 13 residues. Germline CDR1 and CDR2: LNHDA and SQIVND (reference sequence). Clones were sequenced by immunoSEQ multiplex PCR, and TCRdb holds only the in-frame ones, with some missing. The table includes millions of clones, around nine tenths detected once. All of the donors resided in Nashville, Tennessee, and each was a Caucasian adult. CD45RA-negative memory and CD45RA+ naive subsets were split from the CD4+ cells. In regard to this clone: Antigen: not known.

The specimen was naive CD4+ T cells sorted from blood. The subset was: CD45RA+ positively selected. The chain joins TRBV19 to TRBJ2-1; 8 nucleotides line up with TRBD1. This TCR was sampled from a man between 18 and 35 years old in good health. The CDR3 coding sequence is TGTGCCAGTAGTATTCAGGGGGCGTATGAGCAGTTCTTC. It translates to CASSIQGAYEQFF.